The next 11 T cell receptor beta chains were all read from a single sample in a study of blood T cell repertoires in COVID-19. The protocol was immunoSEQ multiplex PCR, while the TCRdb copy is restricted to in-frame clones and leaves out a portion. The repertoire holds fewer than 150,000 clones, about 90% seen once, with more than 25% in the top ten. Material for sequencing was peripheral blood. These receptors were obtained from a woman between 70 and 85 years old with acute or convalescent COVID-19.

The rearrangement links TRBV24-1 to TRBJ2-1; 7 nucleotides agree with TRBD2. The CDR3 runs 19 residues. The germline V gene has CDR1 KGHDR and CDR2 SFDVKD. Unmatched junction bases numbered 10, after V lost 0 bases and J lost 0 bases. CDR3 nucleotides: TGTGCCACCAGTGATTTGCAAACCTCGTCGGGGGGCTCCTACAATGAGCAGTTCTTC. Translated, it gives CATSDLQTSSGGSYNEQFF.

In nucleotides, the CDR3 is TGTGCCAGCGGGGGCCAATACAATGAGCAGTTCTTC. This translates into CASGGQYNEQFF. The chain joins TRBV28 to TRBJ2-1, with D possibly being TRBD1 (6 bases). With 8 bases removed from V and 4 bases from J, the gap between germline ends came to 9 bases. There are 12 residues in the CDR3. Looked up from germline, CDR1 is MDHEN and CDR2 is SYDVKM.

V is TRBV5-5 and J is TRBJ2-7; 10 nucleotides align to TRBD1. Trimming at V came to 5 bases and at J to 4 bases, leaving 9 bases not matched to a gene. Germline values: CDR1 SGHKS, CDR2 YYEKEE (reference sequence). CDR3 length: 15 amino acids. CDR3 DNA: TGTGCCAGCAGACGTGGGACAGGGGAAACTTACGAGCAGTACTTC. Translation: CASRRGTGETYEQYF.

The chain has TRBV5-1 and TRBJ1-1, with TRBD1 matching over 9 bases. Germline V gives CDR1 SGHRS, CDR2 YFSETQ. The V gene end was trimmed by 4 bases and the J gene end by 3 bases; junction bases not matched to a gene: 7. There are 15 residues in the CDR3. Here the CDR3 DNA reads TGCGCCAGCAGCCTACAGGGGGCGCCGGACACTGAAGCTTTCTTT. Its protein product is CASSLQGAPDTEAFF.

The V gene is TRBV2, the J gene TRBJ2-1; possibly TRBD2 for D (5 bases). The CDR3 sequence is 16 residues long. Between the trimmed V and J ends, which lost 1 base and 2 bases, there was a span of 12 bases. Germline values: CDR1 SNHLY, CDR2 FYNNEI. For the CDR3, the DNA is TGTGCCAGCAGTGAAGGAAGAGGGATGCCCTACAATGAGCAGTTCTTC. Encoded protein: CASSEGRGMPYNEQFF.

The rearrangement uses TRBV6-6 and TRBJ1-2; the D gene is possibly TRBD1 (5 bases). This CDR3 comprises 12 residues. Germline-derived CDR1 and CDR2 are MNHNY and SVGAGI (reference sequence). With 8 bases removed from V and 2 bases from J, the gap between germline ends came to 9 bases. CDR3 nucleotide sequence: TGTGCCAGCGGGGAGGGGAACTATGGCTACACCTTC. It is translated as CASGEGNYGYTF.

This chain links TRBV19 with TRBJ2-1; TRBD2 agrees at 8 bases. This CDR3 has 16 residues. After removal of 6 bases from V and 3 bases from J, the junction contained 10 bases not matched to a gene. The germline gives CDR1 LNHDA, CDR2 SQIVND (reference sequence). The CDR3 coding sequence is TGTGCCAGTAGGTCGACACGGGGGGGCCGCTACAATGAGCAGTTCTTC. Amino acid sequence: CASRSTRGGRYNEQFF.

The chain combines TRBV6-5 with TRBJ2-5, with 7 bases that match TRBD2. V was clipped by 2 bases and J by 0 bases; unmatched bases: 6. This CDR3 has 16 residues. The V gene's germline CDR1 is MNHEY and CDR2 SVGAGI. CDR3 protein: CASSYGRGRYQETQYF. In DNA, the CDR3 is TGTGCCAGCAGTTACGGGCGGGGGAGGTACCAAGAGACCCAGTACTTC.

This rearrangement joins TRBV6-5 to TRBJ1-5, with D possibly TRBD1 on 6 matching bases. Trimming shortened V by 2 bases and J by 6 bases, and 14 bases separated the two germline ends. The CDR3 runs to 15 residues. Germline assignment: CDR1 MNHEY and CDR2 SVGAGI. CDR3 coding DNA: TGTGCCAGCAGTTACGACCGCAGGGGCGGTCAGCCCCAGCATTTT. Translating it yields CASSYDRRGGQPQHF.

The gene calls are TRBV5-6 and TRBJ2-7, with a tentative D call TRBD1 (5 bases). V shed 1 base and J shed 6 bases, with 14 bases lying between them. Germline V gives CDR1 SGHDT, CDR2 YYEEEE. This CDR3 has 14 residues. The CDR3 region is CASSLYRHLGEQYF. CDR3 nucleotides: TGTGCCAGCAGCTTGTACAGGCACCTAGGCGAGCAGTACTTC.

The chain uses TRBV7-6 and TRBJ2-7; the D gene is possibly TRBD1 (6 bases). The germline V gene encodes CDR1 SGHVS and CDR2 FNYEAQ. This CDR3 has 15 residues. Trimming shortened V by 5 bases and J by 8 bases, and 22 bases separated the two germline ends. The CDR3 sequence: CASSPRVDRGDKQYF. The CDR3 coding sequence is TGTGCCAGCAGCCCAAGGGTGGACAGAGGTGACAAGCAGTACTTC.